A selection of T cell receptor beta chains follows, all from one sample in a study of cytomegalovirus exposure and HLA in healthy donors. The assay was immunoSEQ multiplex PCR, and TCRdb's table has in-frame clones only and misses some. The sample yields under 200,000 clones, approximately 80% seen once. Sequenced input: PBMCs. The receptors come from a woman aged 18-29 years in good health and CMV-seronegative. The CDR3 runs from the conserved cysteine through the conserved F or W. Fields, in order: J gene, V gene, clone size, CDR3 length, D gene, CDR3 protein, CDR3 DNA. D genes are given only for firm matches. Expanded clones get a size class; other rows say once, few or many, or leave the size out.

>TRBJ1-1|TRBV19|.|16|TRBD1
CASTRTGGARNTEAFF
TGTGCCAGTACAAGGACAGGGGGCGCGCGGAACACTGAAGCTTTCTTT
>TRBJ2-1|TRBV27|.|16|TRBD1
CASRDVGQGPMDEQFF
TGTGCCAGCAGGGACGTAGGACAGGGTCCGATGGATGAGCAGTTCTTC
>TRBJ1-1|TRBV11-3|.|13|TRBD1
CASSRGQGGEAFF
TGTGCCAGCAGCAGGGGACAGGGAGGCGAGGCTTTCTTT
>TRBJ1-1|TRBV28|.|14|.
CASRGAGSRAEAFF
TGTGCCAGCAGGGGGGCCGGGTCTCGGGCTGAAGCTTTCTTT
>TRBJ1-2|TRBV19|.|13|.
CASSIRTAYGYTF
TGTGCCAGTAGTATTCGGACAGCTTATGGCTACACCTTC
>TRBJ1-3|TRBV30|.|14|.
CACSTGHKGNTIYF
TGTGCCTGCTCAACCGGACACAAGGGCAACACCATATATTTT
>TRBJ2-3|TRBV7-3|.|13|TRBD1
CASSSYRGDTQYF
TGTGCCAGCAGCTCCTACAGGGGAGATACGCAGTATTTT
>TRBJ1-4|TRBV19|few|13|TRBD1
CASTRQGGEKLFF
TGTGCCAGTACTAGACAGGGTGGAGAAAAACTGTTTTTT
>TRBJ2-1|TRBV2|.|16|TRBD2
CASRLAGGSSYNEQFF
TGTGCCAGCAGGCTAGCGGGAGGGAGCTCCTACAATGAGCAGTTCTTC
>TRBJ1-1|TRBV2|.|13|TRBD1
CASSVPGGTEAFF
TGTGCCAGCAGTGTTCCAGGGGGCACTGAAGCTTTCTTT
>TRBJ1-5|TRBV16|.|13|TRBD1
CASSPDREKPQHF
TGTGCCAGCAGCCCGGACAGGGAGAAGCCCCAGCATTTT
>TRBJ2-5|TRBV11-2|once|14|.
CASSLEHLVGEQYF
TGTGCCAGCAGCTTAGAACACTTGGTGGGAGAGCAGTACTTC
>TRBJ2-7|TRBV18|.|13|TRBD1
CASYRTGAYEQYF
TGTGCCAGCTATAGGACAGGGGCGTACGAGCAGTACTTC
>TRBJ1-3|TRBV7-2|.|14|TRBD1
CASSADRAGNTIYF
TGTGCCAGCAGCGCCGACAGGGCCGGAAACACCATATATTTT
>TRBJ2-3|TRBV28|few|19|TRBD2
CASSLRGHGTSGNADTQYF
TGTGCCAGCAGTTTACGGGGGCACGGGACTAGCGGGAATGCAGATACGCAGTATTTT
>TRBJ1-5|TRBV7-3|.|15|TRBD1
CASSPTGQFYQPQHF
TGTGCCAGCAGCCCAACGGGACAGTTTTATCAGCCCCAGCATTTT
>TRBJ1-2|TRBV27|.|13|TRBD1
CASSLEGRGGYTF
TGTGCCAGCAGTTTAGAGGGCAGGGGGGGCTACACCTTC
>TRBJ1-4|TRBV28|.|18|TRBD1
CASSLTDRAALSNEKLFF
TGTGCCAGCAGTCTAACAGACAGGGCGGCTCTTTCTAATGAAAAACTGTTTTTT
>TRBJ2-3|TRBV5-1|.|15|.
CASSLVPGSTDTQYF
TGCGCCAGCAGCTTGGTTCCGGGGAGCACAGATACGCAGTATTTT
>TRBJ2-7|TRBV2|.|14|.
CASNQQGTPYEQYF
TGTGCCAGCAACCAACAGGGGACTCCCTACGAGCAGTACTTC
>TRBJ1-2|TRBV18|.|12|.
CASSQGQEGYTF
TGTGCCAGCTCTCAAGGACAAGAAGGCTACACCTTC
>TRBJ2-7|TRBV7-2|.|16|.
CASSLAIQGRLGEQYF
TGTGCCAGCAGCTTAGCAATACAGGGTCGATTGGGGGAGCAGTACTTC
>TRBJ2-1|TRBV5-1|.|15|.
CASSDTGSSYNEQFF
TGCGCCAGCAGCGACACAGGAAGCTCCTACAATGAGCAGTTCTTC
>TRBJ2-7|TRBV12-5|.|15|.
CASGLGGGNHYEQYF
TGTGCTAGTGGTTTGGGAGGAGGGAATCACTACGAGCAGTACTTC
>TRBJ1-1|TRBV27|.|14|.
CAIRAGAPGSEAFF
TGTGCCATCAGAGCTGGGGCCCCCGGATCTGAAGCTTTCTTT
>TRBJ2-7|TRBV27|.|13|TRBD2
CASSASGVYEQYF
TGTGCCAGCAGCGCTAGCGGCGTCTACGAGCAGTACTTC
>TRBJ1-5|TRBV21-1|.|16|.
CASSKERTGGCQPQHF
TGTGCCAGCAGCAAAGAAAGGACAGGGGGTTGTCAGCCCCAGCATTTT
>TRBJ2-1|TRBV30|.|14|.
CAWIPGLQYNEQFF
TGTGCCTGGATTCCCGGACTGCAATACAATGAGCAGTTCTTC
>TRBJ1-1|TRBV6-1|.|14|.
CAVSDGPEGTEAFF
TGTGCCGTCAGCGACGGCCCTGAGGGCACTGAAGCTTTCTTT
>TRBJ2-2|TRBV5-8|.|16|.
CAIRRGSRTNTGELFF
TGTGCCATCCGACGGGGGAGTAGAACGAACACCGGGGAGCTGTTTTTT